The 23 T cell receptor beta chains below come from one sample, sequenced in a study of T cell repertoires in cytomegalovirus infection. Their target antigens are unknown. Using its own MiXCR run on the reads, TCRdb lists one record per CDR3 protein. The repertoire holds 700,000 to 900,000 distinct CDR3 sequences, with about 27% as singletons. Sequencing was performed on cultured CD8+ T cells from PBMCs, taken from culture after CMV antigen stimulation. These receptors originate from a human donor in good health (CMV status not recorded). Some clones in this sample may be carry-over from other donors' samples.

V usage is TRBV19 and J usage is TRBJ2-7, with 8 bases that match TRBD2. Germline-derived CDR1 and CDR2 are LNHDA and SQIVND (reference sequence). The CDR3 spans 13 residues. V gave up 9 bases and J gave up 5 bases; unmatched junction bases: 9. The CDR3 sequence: CARAGTSNHEQYV. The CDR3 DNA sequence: TGTGCCAGGGCCGGGACTAGTAACCACGAGCAGTACGTC.

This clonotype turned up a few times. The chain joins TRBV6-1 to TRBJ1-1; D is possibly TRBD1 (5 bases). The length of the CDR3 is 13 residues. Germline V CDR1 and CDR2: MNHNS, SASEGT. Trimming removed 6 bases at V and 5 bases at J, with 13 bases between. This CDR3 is CASSWGGKTEAFF. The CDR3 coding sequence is TGTGCCAGCAGCTGGGGGGGTAAAACTGAAGCTTTCTTT.

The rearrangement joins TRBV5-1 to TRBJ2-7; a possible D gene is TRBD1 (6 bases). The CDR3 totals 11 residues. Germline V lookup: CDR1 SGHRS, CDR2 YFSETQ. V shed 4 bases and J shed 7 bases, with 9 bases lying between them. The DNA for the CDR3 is TGCGCCAGCAGCCCAACAGGGGAGCAGTACGTC. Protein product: CASSPTGEQYV.

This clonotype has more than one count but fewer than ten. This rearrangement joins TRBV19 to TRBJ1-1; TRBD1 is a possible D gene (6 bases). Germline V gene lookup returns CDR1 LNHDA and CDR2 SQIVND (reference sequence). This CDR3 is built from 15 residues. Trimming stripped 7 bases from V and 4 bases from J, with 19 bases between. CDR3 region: CASTHQNGGGTEAFF. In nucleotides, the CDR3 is TGTGCCAGTACCCATCAGAATGGGGGCGGCACTGAAGCTTTCTTT.

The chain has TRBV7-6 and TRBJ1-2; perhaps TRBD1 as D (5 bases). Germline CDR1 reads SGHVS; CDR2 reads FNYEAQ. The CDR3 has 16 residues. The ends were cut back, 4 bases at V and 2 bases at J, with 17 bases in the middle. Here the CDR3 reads CASSSPDWDPNYGYTF. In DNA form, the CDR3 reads TGTGCCAGCAGCTCACCCGACTGGGACCCAAACTATGGCTACACCTTC.

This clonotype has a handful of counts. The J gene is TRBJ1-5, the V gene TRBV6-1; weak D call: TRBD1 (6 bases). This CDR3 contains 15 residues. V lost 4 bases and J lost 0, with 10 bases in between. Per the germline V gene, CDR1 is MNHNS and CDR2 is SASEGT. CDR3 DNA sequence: TGTGCCAGCAGTGGGGGGCCATATAGCAATCAGCCCCAGCATTTT. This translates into CASSGGPYSNQPQHF.

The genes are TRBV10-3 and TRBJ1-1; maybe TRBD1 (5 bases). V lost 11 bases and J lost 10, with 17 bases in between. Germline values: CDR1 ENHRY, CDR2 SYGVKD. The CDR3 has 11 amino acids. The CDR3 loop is CAVLIRDRAFF. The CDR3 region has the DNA TGTGCCGTCTTAATCCGGGACCGAGCTTTCTTT.

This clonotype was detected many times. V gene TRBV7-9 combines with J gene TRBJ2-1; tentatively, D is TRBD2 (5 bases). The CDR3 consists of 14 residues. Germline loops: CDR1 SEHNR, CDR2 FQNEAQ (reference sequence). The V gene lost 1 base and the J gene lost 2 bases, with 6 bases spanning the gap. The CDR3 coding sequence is TGTGCCAGCAGCTTAGTCGGGACCTACAATGAGCAGTTCTTC. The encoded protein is CASSLVGTYNEQFF.

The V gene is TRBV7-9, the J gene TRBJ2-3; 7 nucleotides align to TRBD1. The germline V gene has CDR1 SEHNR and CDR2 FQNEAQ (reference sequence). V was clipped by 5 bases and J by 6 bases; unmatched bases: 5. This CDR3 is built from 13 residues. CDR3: CASSPDRRDTQYF. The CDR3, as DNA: TGTGCCAGCAGCCCGGACAGGAGGGATACGCAGTATTTT.

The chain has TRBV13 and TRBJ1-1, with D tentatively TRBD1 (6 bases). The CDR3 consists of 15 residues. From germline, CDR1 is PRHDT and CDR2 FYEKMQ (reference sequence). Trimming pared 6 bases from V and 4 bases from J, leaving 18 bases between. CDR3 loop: CASRLTGQGSTEAFF. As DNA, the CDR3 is TGTGCCAGCAGACTTACAGGGCAGGGGAGCACTGAAGCTTTCTTT.

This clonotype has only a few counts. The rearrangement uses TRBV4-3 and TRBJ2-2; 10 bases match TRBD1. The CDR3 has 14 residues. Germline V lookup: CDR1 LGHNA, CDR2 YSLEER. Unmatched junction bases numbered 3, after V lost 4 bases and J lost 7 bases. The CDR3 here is CASSRQGAGGELFF. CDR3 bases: TGCGCCAGCAGCCGACAGGGGGCGGGCGGGGAGCTGTTTTTT.

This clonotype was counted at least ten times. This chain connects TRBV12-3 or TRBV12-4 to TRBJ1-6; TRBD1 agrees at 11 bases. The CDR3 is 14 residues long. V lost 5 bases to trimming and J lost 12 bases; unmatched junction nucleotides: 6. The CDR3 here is CASSAGTGGLPLHF. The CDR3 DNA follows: TGTGCCAGCAGTGCCGGGACAGGGGGTTTACCCCTCCACTTT.

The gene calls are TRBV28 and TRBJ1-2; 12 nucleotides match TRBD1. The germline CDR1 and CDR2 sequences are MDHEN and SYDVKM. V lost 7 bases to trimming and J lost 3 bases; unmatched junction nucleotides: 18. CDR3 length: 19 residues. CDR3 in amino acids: CASNPGSWDRGLRDYGYTF. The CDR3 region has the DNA TGTGCCAGCAATCCCGGCAGTTGGGACAGGGGGCTACGAGACTATGGCTACACCTTC.

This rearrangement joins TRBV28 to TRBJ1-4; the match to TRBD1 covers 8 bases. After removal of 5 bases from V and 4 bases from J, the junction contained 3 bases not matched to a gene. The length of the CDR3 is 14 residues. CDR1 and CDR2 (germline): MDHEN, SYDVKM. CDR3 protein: CASSMTGVNEKLFF. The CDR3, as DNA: TGTGCCAGCAGTATGACAGGGGTTAATGAAAAACTGTTTTTT.

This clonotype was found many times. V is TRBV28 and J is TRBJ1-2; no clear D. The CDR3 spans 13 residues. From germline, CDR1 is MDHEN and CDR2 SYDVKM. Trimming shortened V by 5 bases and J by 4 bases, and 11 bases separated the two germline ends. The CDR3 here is CASSETYVYGYTF. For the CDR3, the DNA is TGTGCCAGCAGTGAGACATACGTCTATGGCTACACCTTC.

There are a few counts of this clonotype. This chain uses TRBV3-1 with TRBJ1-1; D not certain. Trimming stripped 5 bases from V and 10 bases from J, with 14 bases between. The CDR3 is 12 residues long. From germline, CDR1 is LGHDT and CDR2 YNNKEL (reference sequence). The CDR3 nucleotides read TGTGCCAGCAGCTTTAGAGGAAAGGTAGCTTTCTTT. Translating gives CASSFRGKVAFF.

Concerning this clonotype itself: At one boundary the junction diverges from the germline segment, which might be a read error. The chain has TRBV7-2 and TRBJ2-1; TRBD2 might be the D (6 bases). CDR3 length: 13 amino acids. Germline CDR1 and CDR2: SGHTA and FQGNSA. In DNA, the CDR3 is TGTGCCAGCAGCTTAGGGGGCGGGAATGAGCAGTTGTTC. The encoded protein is CASSLGGGNEQLF.

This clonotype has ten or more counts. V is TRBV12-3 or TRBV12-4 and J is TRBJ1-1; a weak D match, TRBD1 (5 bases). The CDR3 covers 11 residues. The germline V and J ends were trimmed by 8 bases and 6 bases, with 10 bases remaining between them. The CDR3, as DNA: TGTGCCAGCGCCGGGACGTCTGAAGCTTTCTTT. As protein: CASAGTSEAFF.

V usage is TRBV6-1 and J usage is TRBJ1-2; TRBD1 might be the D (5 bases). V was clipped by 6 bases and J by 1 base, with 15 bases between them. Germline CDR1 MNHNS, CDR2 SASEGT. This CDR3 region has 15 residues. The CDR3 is CASSTGGDLNYGYTF. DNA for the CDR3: TGTGCCAGCAGCACCGGGGGGGACCTTAACTATGGCTACACCTTC.

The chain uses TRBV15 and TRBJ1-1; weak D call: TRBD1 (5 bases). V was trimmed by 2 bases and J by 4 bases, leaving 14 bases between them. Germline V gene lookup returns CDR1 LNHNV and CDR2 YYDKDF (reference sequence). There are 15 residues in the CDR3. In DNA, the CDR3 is TGTGCCACCAGCAGATCGGCGGGGCATGGCACTGAAGCTTTCTTT. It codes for CATSRSAGHGTEAFF.

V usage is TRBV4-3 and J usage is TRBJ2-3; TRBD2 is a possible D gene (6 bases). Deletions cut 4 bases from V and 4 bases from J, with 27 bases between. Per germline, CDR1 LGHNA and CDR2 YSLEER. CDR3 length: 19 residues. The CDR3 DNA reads TGCGCCAGCAGCCGAGGATTTCGAGTACGGGACTTTCAGCCAGATACGCAGTATTTT. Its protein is CASSRGFRVRDFQPDTQYF.

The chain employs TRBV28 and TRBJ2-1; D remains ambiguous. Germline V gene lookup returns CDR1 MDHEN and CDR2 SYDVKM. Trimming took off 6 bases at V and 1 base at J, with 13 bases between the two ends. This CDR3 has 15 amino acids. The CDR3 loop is CASSPDTLSYNEQFF. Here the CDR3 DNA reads TGTGCCAGCAGCCCCGACACCTTATCCTACAATGAGCAGTTCTTC.

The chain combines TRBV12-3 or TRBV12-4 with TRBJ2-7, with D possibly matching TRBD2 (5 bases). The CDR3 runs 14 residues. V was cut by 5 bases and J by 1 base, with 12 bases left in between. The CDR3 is CASSRTFESYEQYF. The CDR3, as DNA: TGTGCCAGCAGTCGGACTTTCGAATCCTACGAGCAGTACTTC.